This T cell receptor beta chain was recovered during a study of blood T cell repertoires in COVID-19 (dated by TCRdb to 2018 to 2020). Broadly, across the study: The collaborator samples originated in the United States, Italy and Spain and spanned the acute and convalescent phases of COVID-19. Nearly every sample came with metadata listing a de-identified subject ID, COVID-19 status, age in years and sex. Where available, HLA class I and class II types were taken from metadata supplied by the sample provider and were not determined by assay-based typing. The samples were drawn from the first 160 participants of the ongoing ImmuneRACE study and from some 1,300 subjects provided by 6 global collaborators. The repertoires were made available in a free public database intended to serve as a resource for research on the immune response to SARS-CoV-2. The prospective study material was composed of cDNA or gDNA derived from T cells, B-cell-depleted T cells, or PBMCs. Deeply sampled blood TCRbeta repertoires from subjects exposed to, actively infected with, or recovered from COVID-19 were included in the dataset.

Reading the germline V gene (reference sequence) gives CDR1 LGHDT and CDR2 YNNKEL. From its cysteine to its phenylalanine, the CDR3 spans 17 amino acids. Of the read, only the CDR3 DNA is kept; its 51 bases are in frame from base 1. The junction carries 16 bases between V and J, which are trimmed by 1 base and 4 bases respectively. TCRbeta CDR3 regions were amplified from genomic DNA by means of the immunoSEQ Assay, a bias-controlled multiplex PCR. In the paper's pipeline: Nucleated cell counts per sample were estimated from amplification of reference gene primers within the assay. To quantify the absolute abundance of each unique TCRbeta CDR3 rearrangement, sequence reads were collapsed and filtered. For each sample, productive Simpson clonality was calculated as the square root of Simpson's diversity index across productive rearrangements. TCRdb carries this immuneACCESS record with in-frame sequences only. Its versions omit some clonotypes, under half of them owing to an unresolved V gene in the studies checked, with the rest unexplained. The DNA gave D and trimming, while V, J and clone size come from that table. For this sample there are hundreds of thousands of clones; about 91% appear just once. The leading ten clones occupy over 0.7% of the sample.

Broad study findings and their caveats: Clinical and demographic metadata were provided uncurated, with the amount varying by source and participant.

Worth noting for this clone: Its antigen is not yet known. No qualities accompany the bases; no much larger clone lies one base away.

At one collaborating source in Seattle, patients were enrolled during active infection and were followed longitudinally through the course of disease. Collaborating institutions collected whole blood in K2EDTA tubes following their own protocols. Collaborator samples were shipped for TCRbeta analysis as frozen whole blood, isolated PBMCs, or DNA extracted from either sample type. The clonotype was recovered from a man between 18 and 35 years old with COVID-19, enrolled during active disease. The rearrangement joined TRBV3-1 (or the pseudogene TRBV3-2) to TRBJ2-2, with the D gene call left open. Sequences were obtained from peripheral blood. CDR3 sequence: CASSQGAHSVGTGELFF. The DNA sequence is TGTGCCAGCAGCCAAGGGGCGCATTCGGTAGGCACCGGGGAGCTGTTTTTT.